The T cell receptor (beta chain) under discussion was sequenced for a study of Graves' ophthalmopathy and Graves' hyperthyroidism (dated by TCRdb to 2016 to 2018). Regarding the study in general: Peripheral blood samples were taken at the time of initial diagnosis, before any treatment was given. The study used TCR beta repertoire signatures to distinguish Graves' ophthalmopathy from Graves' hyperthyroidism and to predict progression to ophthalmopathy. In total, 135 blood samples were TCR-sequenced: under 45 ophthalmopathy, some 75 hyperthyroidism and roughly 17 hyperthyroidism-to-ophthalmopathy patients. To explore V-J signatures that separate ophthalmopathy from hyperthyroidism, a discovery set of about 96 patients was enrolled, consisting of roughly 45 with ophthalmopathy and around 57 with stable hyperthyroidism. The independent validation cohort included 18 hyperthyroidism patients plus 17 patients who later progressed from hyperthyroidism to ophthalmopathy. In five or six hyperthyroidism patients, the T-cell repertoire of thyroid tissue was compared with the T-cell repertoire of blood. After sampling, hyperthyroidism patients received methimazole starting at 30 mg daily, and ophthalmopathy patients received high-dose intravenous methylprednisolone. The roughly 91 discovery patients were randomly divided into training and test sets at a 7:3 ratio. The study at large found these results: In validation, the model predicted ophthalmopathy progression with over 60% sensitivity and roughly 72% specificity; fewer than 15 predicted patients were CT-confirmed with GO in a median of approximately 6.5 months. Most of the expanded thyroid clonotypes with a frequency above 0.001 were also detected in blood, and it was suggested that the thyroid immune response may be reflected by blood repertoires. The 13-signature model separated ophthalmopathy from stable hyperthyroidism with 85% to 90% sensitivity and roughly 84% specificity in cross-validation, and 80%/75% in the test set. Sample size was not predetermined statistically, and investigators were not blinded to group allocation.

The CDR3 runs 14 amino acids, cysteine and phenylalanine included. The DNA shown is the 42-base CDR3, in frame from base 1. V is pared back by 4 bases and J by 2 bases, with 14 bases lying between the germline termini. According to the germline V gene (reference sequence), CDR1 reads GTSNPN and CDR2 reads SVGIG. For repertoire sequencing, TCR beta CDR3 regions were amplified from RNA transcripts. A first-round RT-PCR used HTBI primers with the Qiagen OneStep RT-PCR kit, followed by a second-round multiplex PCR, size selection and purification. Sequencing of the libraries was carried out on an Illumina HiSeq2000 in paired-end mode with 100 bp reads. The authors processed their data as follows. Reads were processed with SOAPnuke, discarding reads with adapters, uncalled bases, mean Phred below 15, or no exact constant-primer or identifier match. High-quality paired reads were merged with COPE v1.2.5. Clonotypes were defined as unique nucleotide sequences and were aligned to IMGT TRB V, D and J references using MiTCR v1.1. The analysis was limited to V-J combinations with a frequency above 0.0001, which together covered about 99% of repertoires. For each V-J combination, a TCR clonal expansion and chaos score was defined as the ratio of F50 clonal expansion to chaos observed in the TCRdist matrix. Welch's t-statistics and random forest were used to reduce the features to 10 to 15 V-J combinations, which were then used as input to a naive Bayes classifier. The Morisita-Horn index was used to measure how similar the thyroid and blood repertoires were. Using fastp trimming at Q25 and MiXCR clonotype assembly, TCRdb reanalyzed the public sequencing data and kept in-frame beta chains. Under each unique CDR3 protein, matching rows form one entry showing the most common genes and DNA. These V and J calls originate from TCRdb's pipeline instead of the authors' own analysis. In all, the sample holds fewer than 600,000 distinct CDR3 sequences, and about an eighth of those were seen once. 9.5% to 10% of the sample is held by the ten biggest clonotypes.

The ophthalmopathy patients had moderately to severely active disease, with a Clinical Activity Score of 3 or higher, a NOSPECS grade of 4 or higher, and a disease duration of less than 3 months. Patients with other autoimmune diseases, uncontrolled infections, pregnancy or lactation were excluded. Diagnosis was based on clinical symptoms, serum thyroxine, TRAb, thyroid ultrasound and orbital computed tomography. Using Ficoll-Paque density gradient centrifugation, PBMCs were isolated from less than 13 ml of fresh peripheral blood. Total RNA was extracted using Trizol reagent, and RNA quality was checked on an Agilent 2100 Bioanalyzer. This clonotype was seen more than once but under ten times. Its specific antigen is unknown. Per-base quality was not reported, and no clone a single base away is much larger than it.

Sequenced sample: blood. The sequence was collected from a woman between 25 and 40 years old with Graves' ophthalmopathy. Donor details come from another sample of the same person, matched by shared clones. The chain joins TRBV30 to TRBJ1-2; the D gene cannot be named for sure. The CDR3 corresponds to CAWTALAGNYGYTF. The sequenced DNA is TGTGCCTGGACGGCCCTTGCCGGGAACTATGGCTACACCTTC.